These 25 T cell receptor beta chains came from one sample sequenced in a study of blood T cell repertoires in COVID-19. Sequencing was performed with immunoSEQ multiplex PCR; in TCRdb, only in-frame clones are kept and a portion is missing. The data contain some 200,000 clones, 75% to 85% of them singletons. The sequenced sample consisted of PBMCs or T cells enriched from blood (not recorded which). These TCRs come from a woman between 40 and 50 years old with acute COVID-19.

The V and J genes are TRBV28 and TRBJ2-5; D remains unclear. Trimming pared 1 base from V and 1 base from J, leaving 7 bases between. Germline CDR1 MDHEN, CDR2 SYDVKM. The CDR3 length is 14 residues. The DNA for the CDR3 is TGTGCCAGCAGTTTATCGGCGGCCCAAGAGACCCAGTACTTC. Encoded protein: CASSLSAAQETQYF.

V is TRBV6-5 and J is TRBJ2-5; D gene ambiguous. The CDR3 consists of 12 residues. Germline-derived CDR1 and CDR2 are MNHEY and SVGAGI. V was shortened by 6 bases and J by 5 bases, with 10 bases between the two germline ends. For the CDR3, the DNA is TGTGCCAGCAGCAGTCCCAGTGAGACCCAGTACTTC. Protein product: CASSSPSETQYF.

The chain combines TRBV9 with TRBJ2-7, with 10 positions matching TRBD2. The CDR3 sequence is 15 residues long. J gave up 2 bases and V 3 bases, and 5 bases lay outside the gene matches. Germline V gene lookup returns CDR1 SGDLS and CDR2 YYNGEE. The CDR3, as DNA: TGTGCCAGCAGCGCTAGGACTAGCGGCCCCTACGAGCAGTACTTC. Translation gives CASSARTSGPYEQYF.

A few counts support this clone. The chain combines TRBV25-1 with TRBJ1-4; TRBD1 matches 7 bases. Per the germline V gene, CDR1 is MGHDK and CDR2 is SYGVNS. The CDR3 runs to 15 residues. After removal of 6 bases from V and 5 bases from J, the junction contained 9 bases not matched to a gene. The CDR3 loop is CASRLTQGLNEKLFF. CDR3 nucleotides: TGTGCCAGCAGGCTCACACAGGGGCTCAATGAAAAACTGTTTTTT. Full variable domain (outside the CDR3, taken from reference TRBV25-1 and TRBJ1-4): EADIYQTPRYLVIGTGKKITLECSQTMGHDKMYWYQQDPGMELHLIHYSYGVNSTEKGDLSSESTVSRIRTEHFPLTLESARPSHTSQYLCASRLTQGLNEKLFFGSGTQLSVL.

The J gene is TRBJ2-7, the V gene TRBV6-5; 7 nucleotides align to TRBD2. The CDR3 runs 14 residues. V was pared by 5 bases and J by 3 bases, with 7 bases of the junction left unmatched. Germline loops: CDR1 MNHEY, CDR2 SVGAGI. The CDR3 spells CASSQRGANYEQYF. Written as DNA, the CDR3 is TGTGCCAGCAGTCAGCGGGGCGCCAACTACGAGCAGTACTTC.

The CDR3 sequence is CASSPGQTASGANVLTF. The CDR3 DNA reads as TGTGCCAGCTCTCCGGGACAGACGGCCTCTGGGGCCAACGTCCTGACTTTC. The rearrangement joins TRBV11-3 to TRBJ2-6, with TRBD1 identical over 7 bases. Germline CDR1 reads SGHNT; CDR2 reads YENEEA. This CDR3 comprises 17 residues. The V segment lost 8 bases and the J segment 0 bases; nucleotides outside the gene matches: 10.

There are many counts of this clone. The chain recombines TRBV3-1 (or the pseudogene TRBV3-2) with TRBJ2-3; TRBD2 matches at 9 bases. The CDR3 loop spans 16 amino acids. The germline CDR1 and CDR2 sequences are LGHDT and YNNKEL (reference sequence). J lost 11 bases, V lost 2 bases, and 14 bases had no gene match. The CDR3 region has the DNA TGTGCCAGCAGCCAAACCCGCGGGGGGGCATTTCGACGGCAGTATTTT. Protein product: CASSQTRGGAFRRQYF.

In DNA form, the CDR3 reads TGTGCCAGCAGCCTTCCGACAGGGTTTATGAATTCACCCCTCCACTTT. Translated, it gives CASSLPTGFMNSPLHF. The rearrangement uses TRBV11-2 and TRBJ1-6, with 7 bases matching TRBD1. From germline, CDR1 is SGHAT and CDR2 FQNNGV. This CDR3 region has 16 residues. The V gene end was trimmed by 5 bases and the J gene end by 7 bases; junction bases not matched to a gene: 11.

The chain has TRBV6-5 and TRBJ1-2; possible D gene TRBD1, 5 bases. CDR3 length: 15 residues. Trimming pared 7 bases from V and 2 bases from J, leaving 17 bases between. CDR1 is MNHEY, CDR2 SVGAGI, per germline. The DNA of the CDR3 is TGTGCCAGCAAGACCCAGGGCTCCGCCAACTATGGCTACACCTTC. Protein: CASKTQGSANYGYTF.

This chain joins TRBV5-1 and TRBJ2-3, with 10 bases aligning to TRBD1. This CDR3 has 16 residues. V lost 4 bases to trimming and J lost 6 bases; unmatched junction nucleotides: 11. Germline V gene data show CDR1 as SGHRS and CDR2 as YFSETQ. CDR3 sequence: CASSRPGTGEYDTQYF. As DNA, the CDR3 is TGCGCCAGCAGCCGACCCGGGACAGGGGAATACGATACGCAGTATTTT.

CDR3 residues: CASSPSGSSYEQYF. The CDR3 nucleotides are TGTGCCAGCAGTCCTAGCGGGAGCTCCTACGAGCAGTACTTC. The V call is TRBV6-5, the J call TRBJ2-7, with 10 bases fitting TRBD2. Germline assignment: CDR1 MNHEY and CDR2 SVGAGI. Trimming cost V 5 bases and J 0 bases; bases outside gene matches: 1. The CDR3 loop spans 14 amino acids.

The DNA for the CDR3 is TGTGCCAGCAGCCCAAGCGGTCGCGGAAGTGTCGATGGCTACACCTTC. It yields the protein CASSPSGRGSVDGYTF. The chain uses TRBV7-2 and TRBJ1-2, with D uncertain. With 5 bases removed from V and 6 bases from J, the gap between germline ends came to 22 bases. CDR1 SGHTA and CDR2 FQGNSA come from the germline V gene. The CDR3 spans 16 residues.

This clone was detected a few times. This rearrangement joins TRBV11-2 to TRBJ2-3; no firm D call. CDR1 is SGHAT, CDR2 FQNNGV, per germline. V gave up 2 bases and J gave up 6 bases, with 9 bases separating them. This CDR3 contains 13 residues. The CDR3 nucleotides read TGTGCCAGCAGCTTATCGGGTCCGGATACGCAGTATTTT. It is translated as CASSLSGPDTQYF.

This rearrangement joins TRBV29-1 to TRBJ2-7, with D tentatively TRBD2 (6 bases). Trimming took 4 bases from V and 6 from J, leaving 19 bases between them. The length of the CDR3 is 14 residues. Looked up from germline, CDR1 is SQVTM and CDR2 is ANQGSEA. This CDR3 is CSVGGMAGSIEQYF. The DNA for the CDR3 is TGCAGCGTTGGGGGTATGGCGGGGTCAATCGAGCAGTACTTC.

The V call is TRBV9, the J call TRBJ1-6; no clear D gene. This CDR3 comprises 14 residues. Deletions cut 2 bases from V and 5 bases from J, with 8 bases between. Germline CDR1 and CDR2: SGDLS and YYNGEE. CDR3 bases: TGTGCCAGCAGCGTCGGGGTGGATAATTCACCCCTCCACTTT. The encoded protein is CASSVGVDNSPLHF.

The sample holds one count of this clone. CDR3 in amino acids: CATRPQYSGNTIYF. The CDR3 DNA reads TGTGCCACCCGGCCACAGTACTCTGGAAACACCATATATTTT. The V gene is TRBV27, the J gene TRBJ1-3; D not resolved. The CDR3 spans 14 residues. V lost 10 bases and J 0 bases, leaving 13 bases between the germline ends. Per germline, CDR1 MNHEY and CDR2 SMNVEV (reference sequence).

This clone was seen more than once but under ten times. V is TRBV10-3 and J is TRBJ2-2; a possible D gene is TRBD2 (6 bases). V was pared by 6 bases and J by 6 bases, with 8 bases between. The V gene's germline CDR1 is ENHRY and CDR2 SYGVKD. CDR3 size: 12 residues. The CDR3 spells CAIRREAGELFF. The CDR3 DNA reads TGTGCCATCAGGAGGGAGGCCGGGGAGCTGTTTTTT.

With regard to this clone: The sample carries other DNA sequences with the same CDR3. The rearrangement joins TRBV7-3 to TRBJ1-1; D is possibly TRBD1 (6 bases). The CDR3 consists of 13 residues. CDR1 and CDR2 from the germline V gene are SGHTA and FQGTGA. V shed 0 bases and J shed 4 bases, with 6 bases lying between them. CDR3 DNA: TGTGCCAGCAGCTTAACAGGGGGCACTGAAGCTTTCTTT. This encodes CASSLTGGTEAFF.

The V gene is TRBV7-3, the J gene TRBJ2-3; TRBD1 matches at 7 bases. CDR3 length: 12 residues. Trimming removed 5 bases from V and 5 bases from J; junction bases left unmatched: 1. In germline, CDR1 is SGHTA, CDR2 FQGTGA. The DNA of the CDR3 is TGTGCCAGCAGCCCAGGGGGAGATACGCAGTATTTT. It specifies CASSPGGDTQYF.

This clone came up once. The CDR3 DNA is TGTGCCAGCACAGGGACAGGGGGCGGCTATGGCTACACCTTC. Its translation is CASTGTGGGYGYTF. The rearrangement joins TRBV6-5 to TRBJ1-2, with 12 bases that match TRBD1. Trimming removed 7 bases from V and 4 bases from J; junction bases left unmatched: 4. Germline CDR1 and CDR2: MNHEY and SVGAGI. CDR3 length: 14 amino acids.

This clone was counted between two and nine times. The rearrangement uses TRBV30 and TRBJ2-5, with a tentative D call TRBD1 (6 bases). Germline CDR1 is GTSNPN and CDR2 is SVGIG (reference sequence). Trimming cost V 2 bases and J 3 bases, with 16 bases left between them. The CDR3 is 15 amino acids. The CDR3 spells CAWSPNRELKETQYF. DNA of the CDR3: TGTGCCTGGAGTCCTAACAGGGAGTTGAAAGAGACCCAGTACTTC.

This clone was picked up one time. This sequence joins TRBV5-1 and TRBJ1-2, with 10 bases identical to TRBD1. Germline V gene lookup returns CDR1 SGHRS and CDR2 YFSETQ. The J segment lost 5 bases and the V segment lost 4 bases, leaving 11 bases of the junction unmatched. The CDR3 is made up of 16 amino acids. The CDR3 spells CASSGRQGAMGYGYTF. CDR3 coding DNA: TGCGCCAGCAGCGGACGACAGGGGGCGATGGGGTATGGCTACACCTTC.

The V call is TRBV18, the J call TRBJ1-5; D remains ambiguous. V was trimmed by 3 bases and J by 6 bases, leaving 9 bases between them. Per germline, CDR1 KGHSH and CDR2 LQKENI. CDR3 size: 13 residues. The DNA for the CDR3 is TGTGCCAGCTCACCGGACGGGATTCAGCCCCAGCATTTT. It specifies CASSPDGIQPQHF.

The genes are TRBV9 and TRBJ2-7; a weak D match, TRBD2 (6 bases). Trimming removed 0 bases at V and 6 bases at J, with 22 bases between. CDR1 and CDR2 from the germline V gene are SGDLS and YYNGEE. CDR3 size: 17 residues. The CDR3 here is CASSVEAGGSPTAEQYF. In DNA form, the CDR3 reads TGTGCCAGCAGCGTAGAAGCAGGAGGGTCCCCTACGGCCGAGCAGTACTTC. The whole variable domain, remainder taken from reference TRBV9 and TRBJ2-7, is DSGVTQTPKHLITATGQRVTLRCSPRSGDLSVYWYQQSLDQGLQFLIQYYNGEERAKGNILERFSAQQFPDLHSELNLSSLELGDSALYFCASSVEAGGSPTAEQYFGPGTRLTVT.

The rearrangement uses TRBV7-9 and TRBJ1-2; a possible D gene is TRBD1 (5 bases). This CDR3 has 11 residues. Trimming shortened V by 5 bases and J by 8 bases, and 9 bases separated the two germline ends. CDR1 and CDR2 (germline): SEHNR, FQNEAQ (reference sequence). CDR3 nucleotides: TGTGCCAGCAGCGCGGGGCAAGGCTACACCTTC. Encoded protein: CASSAGQGYTF.